Shown below are 16 T cell receptor beta chains from a single sample sequenced in a study of T cells after yellow fever vaccination. TCRdb re-derived calls from the 5' RACE reads in MiXCR, one entry per CDR3 protein. Among about 310,000 distinct CDR3 sequences listed, around 4% were seen once. The sequenced sample was PBMCs, obtained on the day of the yellow fever booster vaccination. The receptors stem from a man younger than 35 who received the YFV17D yellow fever vaccine.

In this sample, this clonotype turned up a few times. The chain couples TRBV5-1 to TRBJ1-6; D is unclear. V was cut by 1 base and J by 6 bases, with 14 bases left in between. Germline CDR1 is SGHRS and CDR2 is YFSETQ. CDR3 length equals 16 residues. This CDR3 reads CASSLRWAGANSPLHF. In nucleotides, the CDR3 is TGCGCCAGCAGCTTGAGATGGGCAGGCGCTAATTCACCCCTCCACTTT. Full variable domain (remainder filled in from reference TRBV5-1 and TRBJ1-6): KAGVTQTPRYLIKTRGQQVTLSCSPISGHRSVSWYQQTPGQGLQFLFEYFSETQRNKGNFPGRFSGRQFSNSRSEMNVSTLELGDSALYLCASSLRWAGANSPLHFGNGTRLTVT.

The genes are TRBV4-3 and TRBJ2-6; no clear D. The CDR3 is 16 amino acids. V lost 0 bases to trimming and J lost 0 bases, with 6 bases between them. Germline V gene lookup returns CDR1 LGHNA and CDR2 YSLEER. DNA of the CDR3: TGCGCCAGCAGCCAAGATATAAGCTCTGGGGCCAACGTCCTGACTTTC. Translated: CASSQDISSGANVLTF.

This clonotype was observed at least ten times. V is TRBV5-1 and J is TRBJ1-1; D is possibly TRBD1 (6 bases). Germline V CDR1 and CDR2: SGHRS, YFSETQ. The CDR3 covers 20 residues. Trimming took 2 bases from V and 0 from J, leaving 26 bases between them. The CDR3 reads CASSFRGPSRDKILNTEAFF. DNA for the CDR3: TGCGCCAGCAGCTTTAGAGGGCCTAGTCGGGACAAGATCTTGAACACTGAAGCTTTCTTT.

The chain is built from TRBV4-3 and TRBJ1-3; tentative D call: TRBD1 (6 bases). This CDR3 has 16 amino acids. Germline CDR1 and CDR2: LGHNA and YSLEER. Trimming shortened V by 0 bases and J by 0 bases, and 9 bases separated the two germline ends. This CDR3 is CASSQERGTSGNTIYF. CDR3 DNA sequence: TGCGCCAGCAGCCAAGAGAGGGGGACCTCTGGAAACACCATATATTTT.

Details on this clonotype: A junction end diverges from the germline sequence, so it may reflect a read error. The rearrangement joins TRBV5-1 to TRBJ2-7, with a tentative D call TRBD1 (6 bases). The V gene's germline CDR1 is SGHRS and CDR2 YFSETQ. This CDR3 comprises 15 residues. CDR3 bases: TGCCCCAGCAGCTTAGGGGACACCTGTCCCTTGGAGCAGTACTTC. It encodes CPSSLGDTCPLEQYF.

There are a few counts of this clonotype. The CDR3 loop is CASSPFLRLAGLTDTQYF. The CDR3 DNA follows: TGTGCCAGCAGCCCATTCCTGAGACTAGCGGGGTTGACAGATACGCAGTATTTT. J is TRBJ2-3 and V is TRBV11-2; TRBD2 aligns across 11 bases. Germline V gives CDR1 SGHAT, CDR2 FQNNGV. CDR3 length: 18 residues. The trim removed 5 bases at V and 3 bases at J, leaving 13 bases unmatched.

There are many counts of this clonotype. This rearrangement joins TRBV29-1 to TRBJ2-7; TRBD1 agrees at 9 bases. J lost 4 bases, V lost 4 bases, and 5 bases had no gene match. This CDR3 spans 13 amino acids. Germline lookup yields CDR1 SQVTM and CDR2 ANQGSEA. For the CDR3, the DNA is TGCAGCGTTGCGGACAGGGGAAGATACGAGCAGTACTTC. Its protein is CSVADRGRYEQYF.

This clonotype was counted ten times or more. The gene calls are TRBV7-2 and TRBJ1-5; TRBD1 might be the D (6 bases). Trimming shortened V by 5 bases and J by 8 bases, and 16 bases separated the two germline ends. The length of the CDR3 is 14 residues. The germline gives CDR1 SGHTA, CDR2 FQGNSA. The CDR3 loop is CASSRGGGGEPQHF. The CDR3 nucleotides read TGTGCCAGCAGCCGAGGGGGAGGCGGAGAGCCCCAGCATTTT.

This clonotype was counted ten times or more. The J gene is TRBJ2-5, the V gene TRBV3-1; 10 nucleotides agree with TRBD2. CDR3 length: 14 residues. The germline gives CDR1 LGHDT, CDR2 YNNKEL (reference sequence). The V and J ends lost 3 bases and 7 bases, in that order; junction bases with no gene match: 5. The CDR3 coding sequence is TGTGCCAGCAGCCAGACGCCTAGCGGGGGGACCCAGTACTTC. Encoded protein: CASSQTPSGGTQYF.

This clonotype was seen only a few times. The chain couples TRBV5-1 to TRBJ1-1; tentative D call: TRBD1 (5 bases). V was shortened by 0 bases and J by 1 base, with 10 bases between the two germline ends. This CDR3 has 15 amino acids. Germline CDR1 is SGHRS and CDR2 is YFSETQ. CDR3 in DNA: TGCGCCAGCAGCTTGGCCATCAGGGAGAACACTGAAGCTTTCTTT. Amino acid sequence: CASSLAIRENTEAFF.

This clonotype appeared many times. The chain has TRBV20-1 and TRBJ2-7; possibly TRBD1 for D (5 bases). CDR1 and CDR2 (germline): DFQATT, SNEGSKA (reference sequence). The CDR3 extends over 13 amino acids. V lost 6 bases, J lost 7 bases, and 19 bases lay in between. As DNA, the CDR3 is TGCAGTGCCACGTTGGGCAGGGATGTTGAGCAGTACTTC. Translated, it gives CSATLGRDVEQYF.

This clonotype was seen ten or more times. The rearrangement links TRBV7-7 to TRBJ2-5; tentative D call: TRBD1 (6 bases). This CDR3 is 13 amino acids long. The V and J ends lost 1 base and 5 bases respectively, with 8 bases between them. The V gene's germline CDR1 is SSHAT and CDR2 FNYEAQ (reference sequence). The CDR3, as DNA: TGTGCCAGCAGCTTAGACAGGGCCGAGACCCAGTACTTC. It yields the protein CASSLDRAETQYF.

The table lists this clonotype with a few counts. The chain joins TRBV7-3 to TRBJ2-1; 7 bases map to TRBD2. Germline V gives CDR1 SGHTA, CDR2 FQGTGA. Germline trimming cut 1 base from V and 8 bases from J; bases unmatched to any gene: 11. The CDR3 spans 16 residues. The CDR3 loop is CASSLNPSGTIDEQFF. The CDR3 DNA is TGTGCCAGCAGCTTAAACCCCTCCGGGACTATCGATGAGCAGTTCTTC.

This clonotype was counted many times. The chain has TRBV28 and TRBJ2-3, with 7 bases lining up with TRBD1. Germline V gene sequence: CDR1 MDHEN, CDR2 SYDVKM. This CDR3 comprises 17 residues. V gave up 5 bases and J gave up 0 bases; unmatched junction bases: 11. The DNA for the CDR3 is TGTGCCAGCAGTGGCACCCAAGGACAGGACAGCACAGATACGCAGTATTTT. It specifies CASSGTQGQDSTDTQYF.

In this sample, this clonotype turned up many times. The CDR3 nucleotides are TGTGCCAGCAGTTTACCGTCTCACTATGAGCAGTTCTTC. Protein product: CASSLPSHYEQFF. This chain links TRBV12-3 or TRBV12-4 with TRBJ2-1; D not certain. The CDR3 length is 13 residues. Trimming shortened V by 2 bases and J by 8 bases, and 10 bases separated the two germline ends.

This clonotype has only a few counts. V gene TRBV5-1 combines with J gene TRBJ1-3; D is perhaps TRBD1 (5 bases). The V end lost 5 bases, the J end lost 2 bases, and 14 bases lay between the germline ends. The germline V gene has CDR1 SGHRS and CDR2 YFSETQ. The CDR3 is 15 amino acids. The CDR3 DNA reads TGCGCCAGCAGACCTCAGGGAGTAGCTGGAAACACCATATATTTT. Residues: CASRPQGVAGNTIYF. The full variable domain, in which reference TRBV5-1 and TRBJ1-3 provide the parts outside the CDR3, is KAGVTQTPRYLIKTRGQQVTLSCSPISGHRSVSWYQQTPGQGLQFLFEYFSETQRNKGNFPGRFSGRQFSNSRSEMNVSTLELGDSALYLCASRPQGVAGNTIYFGEGSWLTVV.